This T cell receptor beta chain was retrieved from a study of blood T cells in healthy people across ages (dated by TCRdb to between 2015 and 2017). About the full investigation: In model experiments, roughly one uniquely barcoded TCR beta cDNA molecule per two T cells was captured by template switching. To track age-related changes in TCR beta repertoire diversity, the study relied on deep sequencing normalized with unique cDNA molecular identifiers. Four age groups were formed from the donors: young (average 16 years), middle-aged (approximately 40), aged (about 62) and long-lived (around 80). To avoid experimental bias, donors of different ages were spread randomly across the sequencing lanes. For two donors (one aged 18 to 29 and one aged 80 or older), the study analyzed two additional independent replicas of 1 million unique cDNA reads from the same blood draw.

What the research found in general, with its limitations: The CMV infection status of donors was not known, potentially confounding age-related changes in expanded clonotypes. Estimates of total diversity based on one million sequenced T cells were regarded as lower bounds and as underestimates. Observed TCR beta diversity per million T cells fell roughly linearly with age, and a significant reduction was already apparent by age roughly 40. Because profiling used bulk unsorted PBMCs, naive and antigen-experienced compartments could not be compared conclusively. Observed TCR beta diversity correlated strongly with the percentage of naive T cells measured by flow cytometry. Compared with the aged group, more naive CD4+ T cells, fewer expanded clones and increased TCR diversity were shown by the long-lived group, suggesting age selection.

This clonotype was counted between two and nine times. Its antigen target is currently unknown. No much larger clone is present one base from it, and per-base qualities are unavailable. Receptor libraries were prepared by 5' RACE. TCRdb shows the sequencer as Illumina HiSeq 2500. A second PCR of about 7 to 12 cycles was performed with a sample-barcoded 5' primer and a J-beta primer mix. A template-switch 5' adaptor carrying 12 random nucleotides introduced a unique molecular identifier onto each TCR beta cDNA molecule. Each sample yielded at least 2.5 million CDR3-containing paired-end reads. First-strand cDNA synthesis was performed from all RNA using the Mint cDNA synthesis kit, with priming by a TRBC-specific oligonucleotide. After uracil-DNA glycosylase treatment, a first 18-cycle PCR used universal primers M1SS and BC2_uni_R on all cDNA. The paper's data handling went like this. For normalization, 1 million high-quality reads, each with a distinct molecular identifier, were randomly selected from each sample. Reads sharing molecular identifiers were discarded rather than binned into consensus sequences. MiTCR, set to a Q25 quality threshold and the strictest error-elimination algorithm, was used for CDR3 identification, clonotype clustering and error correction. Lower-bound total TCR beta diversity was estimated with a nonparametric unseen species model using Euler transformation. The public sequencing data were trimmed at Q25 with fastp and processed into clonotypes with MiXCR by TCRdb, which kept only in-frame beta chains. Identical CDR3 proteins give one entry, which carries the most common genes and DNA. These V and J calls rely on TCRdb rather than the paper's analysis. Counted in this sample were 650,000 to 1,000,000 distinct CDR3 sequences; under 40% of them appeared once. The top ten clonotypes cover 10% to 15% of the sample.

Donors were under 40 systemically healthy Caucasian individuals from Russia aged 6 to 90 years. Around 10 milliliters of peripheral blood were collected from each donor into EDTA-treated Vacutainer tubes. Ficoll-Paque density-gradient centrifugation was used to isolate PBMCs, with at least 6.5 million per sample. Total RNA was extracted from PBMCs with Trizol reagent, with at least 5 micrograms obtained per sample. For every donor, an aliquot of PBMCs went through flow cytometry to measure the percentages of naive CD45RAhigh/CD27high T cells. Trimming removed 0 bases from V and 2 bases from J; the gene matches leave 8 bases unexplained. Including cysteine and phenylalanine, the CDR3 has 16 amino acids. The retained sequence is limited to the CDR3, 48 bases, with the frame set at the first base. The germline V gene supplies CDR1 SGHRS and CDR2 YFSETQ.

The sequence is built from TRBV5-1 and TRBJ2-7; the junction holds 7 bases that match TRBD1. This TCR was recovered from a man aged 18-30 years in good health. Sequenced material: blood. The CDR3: CASSLVVGQSAYEQYF. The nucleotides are TGCGCCAGCAGCTTGGTGGTGGGACAGTCAGCCTACGAGCAGTACTTC.